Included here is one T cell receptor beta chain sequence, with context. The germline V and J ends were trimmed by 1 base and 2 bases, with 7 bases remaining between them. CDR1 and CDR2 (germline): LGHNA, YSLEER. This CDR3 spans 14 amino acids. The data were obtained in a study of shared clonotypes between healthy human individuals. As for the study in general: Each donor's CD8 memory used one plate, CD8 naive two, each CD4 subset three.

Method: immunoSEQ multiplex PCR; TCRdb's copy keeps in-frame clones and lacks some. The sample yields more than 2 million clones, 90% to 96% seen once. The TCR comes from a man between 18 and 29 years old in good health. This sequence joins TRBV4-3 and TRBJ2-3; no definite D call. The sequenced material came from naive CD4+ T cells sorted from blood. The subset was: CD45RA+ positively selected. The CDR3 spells CASSQGYYTDTQYF. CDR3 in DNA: TGCGCCAGCAGCCAAGGCTATTACACAGATACGCAGTATTTT.